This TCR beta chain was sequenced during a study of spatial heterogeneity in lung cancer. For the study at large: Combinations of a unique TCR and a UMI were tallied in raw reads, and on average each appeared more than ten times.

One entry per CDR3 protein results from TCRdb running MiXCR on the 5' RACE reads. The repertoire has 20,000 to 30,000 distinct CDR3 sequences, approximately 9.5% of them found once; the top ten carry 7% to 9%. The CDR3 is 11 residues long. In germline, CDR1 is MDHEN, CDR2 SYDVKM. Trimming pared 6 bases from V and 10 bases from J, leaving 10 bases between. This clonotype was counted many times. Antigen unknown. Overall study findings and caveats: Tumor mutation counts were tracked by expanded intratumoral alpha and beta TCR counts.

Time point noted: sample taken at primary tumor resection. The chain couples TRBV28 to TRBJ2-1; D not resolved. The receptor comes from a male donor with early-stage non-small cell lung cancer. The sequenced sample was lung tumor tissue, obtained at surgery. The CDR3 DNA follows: TGTGCCAGCAGCCTACTTCAGGAGCAGTTCTTC. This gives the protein CASSLLQEQFF. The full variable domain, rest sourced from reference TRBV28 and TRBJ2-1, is DVKVTQSSRYLVKRTGEKVFLECVQDMDHENMFWYRQDPGLGLRLIYFSYDVKMKEKGDIPEGYSVSREKKERFSLILESASTNQTSMYLCASSLLQEQFFGPGTRLTVL.